The rows below give T cell receptor beta chains drawn from one sample of a study of cytomegalovirus exposure and HLA in healthy donors. Using immunoSEQ multiplex PCR, the repertoire was profiled, and TCRdb retains in-frame clones only, with some absent. The sample shows under 85,000 clones, roughly 94% of them seen only once. Source material: PBMCs. The source is a woman under 30 in good health and CMV-seropositive. Each CDR3 is given with its conserved first and last residue. A D gene is named only where the DNA matches it firmly. Part of the rows lack a size; the others show once, few, many or a class for expanded clones.

clone size: -
J gene: TRBJ1-4
V gene: TRBV28
D gene: TRBD1
CDR3 DNA: TGTGCCAGCAGGCCACCAGGGGGCGCGAGAACTAATGAAAAACTGTTTTTT
CDR3 protein: CASRPPGGARTNEKLFF

clone size: once
J gene: TRBJ2-1
V gene: TRBV14
D gene: TRBD2
CDR3 DNA: TGTGCCAGCAACCGGGAGGACCGATACAATGAGCAGTTCTTC
CDR3 protein: CASNREDRYNEQFF

clone size: -
J gene: TRBJ2-5
V gene: TRBV4-3
D gene: -
CDR3 DNA: TGCGCCAGCAGCCAAGCGGGCGGGGTGGCTGGGACCCAGTACTTC
CDR3 protein: CASSQAGGVAGTQYF

clone size: -
J gene: TRBJ1-4
V gene: TRBV6-5
D gene: TRBD1
CDR3 DNA: TGTGCCAGCAGGGGACAGGGGGGTGAAAAACTGTTTTTT
CDR3 protein: CASRGQGGEKLFF

clone size: -
J gene: TRBJ2-7
V gene: TRBV28
D gene: TRBD2
CDR3 DNA: TGTGCCAGCAGGGGCGGGAGGAACTCCTACGAGCAGTACTTC
CDR3 protein: CASRGGRNSYEQYF

clone size: -
J gene: TRBJ2-1
V gene: TRBV4-3
D gene: -
CDR3 DNA: TGCGCCAGCAGCCAGGGCCGCCACCTCTACAATGAGCAGTTCTTC
CDR3 protein: CASSQGRHLYNEQFF

clone size: once
J gene: TRBJ2-1
V gene: TRBV7-9
D gene: TRBD2
CDR3 DNA: TGTGCCAGCAGCCAGGGACTAGCGTCCTACAATGAGCAGTTCTTC
CDR3 protein: CASSQGLASYNEQFF

clone size: -
J gene: TRBJ2-3
V gene: TRBV28
D gene: TRBD1
CDR3 DNA: TGTGCCAGCAGTTTCTACCCACGGGGACAGGGGGCCACAGATACGCAGTATTTT
CDR3 protein: CASSFYPRGQGATDTQYF

clone size: -
J gene: TRBJ1-3
V gene: TRBV4-2
D gene: -
CDR3 DNA: TGTGCCAGCAGCCTCACAGGGTCTGGAAACACCATATATTTT
CDR3 protein: CASSLTGSGNTIYF

clone size: -
J gene: TRBJ2-3
V gene: TRBV5-6
D gene: TRBD2
CDR3 DNA: TGTGCCAGCAGCTTGTTCGGGGGGGGGCCCACAGATACGCAGTATTTT
CDR3 protein: CASSLFGGGPTDTQYF

clone size: -
J gene: TRBJ2-7
V gene: TRBV7-6
D gene: TRBD1
CDR3 DNA: TGTGCCAGCAGCTCTGGGCCGGGACAGGGGGCTCGAGAGCAGTACTTC
CDR3 protein: CASSSGPGQGAREQYF

clone size: -
J gene: TRBJ1-5
V gene: TRBV19
D gene: TRBD1
CDR3 DNA: TGTGCCAGTACTGGGACAGGGGGAGGCAATCAGCCCCAGCATTTT
CDR3 protein: CASTGTGGGNQPQHF

clone size: -
J gene: TRBJ2-7
V gene: TRBV5-4
D gene: TRBD2
CDR3 DNA: TGTGCCAGCAGCCCCGGAGTTTCTAGCGGGTTTTCCTACGAGCAGTACTTC
CDR3 protein: CASSPGVSSGFSYEQYF

clone size: -
J gene: TRBJ2-7
V gene: TRBV6-6
D gene: TRBD1
CDR3 DNA: TGTGCCAGCAGTTACTTGGCAGGGGGCCCCTACGAGCAGTACTTC
CDR3 protein: CASSYLAGGPYEQYF

clone size: -
J gene: TRBJ2-6
V gene: TRBV2
D gene: -
CDR3 DNA: TGTGCCAGCAGCACACCCCGCTCGGGGTCCAACGTCCTGACTTTC
CDR3 protein: CASSTPRSGSNVLTF

clone size: -
J gene: TRBJ1-2
V gene: TRBV2
D gene: TRBD1
CDR3 DNA: TGTGCCAGCAGCGGGACAGACGACTATGGCTACACCTTC
CDR3 protein: CASSGTDDYGYTF

clone size: -
J gene: TRBJ1-3
V gene: TRBV29-1
D gene: -
CDR3 DNA: TGCAGCGTTGAACCGGGGTTCTCTGGAAACACCATATATTTT
CDR3 protein: CSVEPGFSGNTIYF

clone size: -
J gene: TRBJ2-3
V gene: TRBV7-7
D gene: -
CDR3 DNA: TGTGCCAGCAGCACGACTACTAGCACAGATACGCAGTATTTT
CDR3 protein: CASSTTTSTDTQYF

clone size: -
J gene: TRBJ1-1
V gene: TRBV7-9
D gene: -
CDR3 DNA: TGTGCCAGCAGCCCCCGACAGCTCGATGAAGCTTTCTTT
CDR3 protein: CASSPRQLDEAFF

clone size: once
J gene: TRBJ1-1
V gene: TRBV30
D gene: -
CDR3 DNA: TGTGCCTGGAGGGGGCGGGGCCGGGATGAAGCTTTCTTT
CDR3 protein: CAWRGRGRDEAFF

clone size: -
J gene: TRBJ2-3
V gene: TRBV5-1
D gene: TRBD2
CDR3 DNA: TGCGCCAGCGGGGCGGGAGGGACAGCAGATACGCAGTATTTT
CDR3 protein: CASGAGGTADTQYF

clone size: once
J gene: TRBJ1-6
V gene: TRBV6-5
D gene: -
CDR3 DNA: TGTGCCAGCAGCGAGATACTTACCTATAATTCACCCCTCCACTTT
CDR3 protein: CASSEILTYNSPLHF

clone size: -
J gene: TRBJ1-5
V gene: TRBV10-3
D gene: -
CDR3 DNA: TGTGCCAGCGGGACGGCAGATAGCAATCAGCCCCAGCATTTT
CDR3 protein: CASGTADSNQPQHF

clone size: once
J gene: TRBJ2-3
V gene: TRBV4-2
D gene: -
CDR3 DNA: TGTGCCAGCAGCCAAGACCGAGGCCAGAGCACAGATACGCAGTATTTT
CDR3 protein: CASSQDRGQSTDTQYF

clone size: -
J gene: TRBJ1-1
V gene: TRBV28
D gene: -
CDR3 DNA: TGTGCCAGCAGACCCCTTTTCCTACGCACTGAAGCTTTCTTT
CDR3 protein: CASRPLFLRTEAFF

clone size: once
J gene: TRBJ2-1
V gene: TRBV7-3
D gene: -
CDR3 DNA: TGTGCCAGCAGCTTGTATTCCTACAATGAGCAGTTCTTC
CDR3 protein: CASSLYSYNEQFF

clone size: -
J gene: TRBJ1-5
V gene: TRBV5-5
D gene: TRBD1
CDR3 DNA: TGTGCCAGCAGCGAGGGGGCTTTGGGGTTGTCCCAGCATTTT
CDR3 protein: CASSEGALGLSQHF

clone size: -
J gene: TRBJ1-6
V gene: TRBV25-1
D gene: TRBD1
CDR3 DNA: TGTGCCAGCACCGGACAGGAAAATTCACCCCTCCACTTT
CDR3 protein: CASTGQENSPLHF

clone size: -
J gene: TRBJ1-1
V gene: TRBV6-6
D gene: TRBD1
CDR3 DNA: TGTGCCAGCAGTTACGCAGGGGGGTACACTGAAGCTTTCTTT
CDR3 protein: CASSYAGGYTEAFF

clone size: -
J gene: TRBJ1-1
V gene: TRBV10-2
D gene: TRBD1
CDR3 DNA: TGCGCCAGCAGTGAAACGACAGGGATCACTGAAGCTTTCTTT
CDR3 protein: CASSETTGITEAFF

clone size: -
J gene: TRBJ1-1
V gene: TRBV2
D gene: -
CDR3 DNA: TGTGCCAGCAGTGAGGGGTTGGGCGCGGGCACTGAAGCTTTCTTT
CDR3 protein: CASSEGLGAGTEAFF

clone size: -
J gene: TRBJ1-2
V gene: TRBV11-2
D gene: TRBD1
CDR3 DNA: TGTGCCAGCAGCTCCATGGACAGGGGGAACTATGGCTACACCTTC
CDR3 protein: CASSSMDRGNYGYTF

clone size: -
J gene: TRBJ2-3
V gene: TRBV7-3
D gene: -
CDR3 DNA: TGTGCCAGCAGCTTATTCGGGTCTAGCACAGATACGCAGTATTTT
CDR3 protein: CASSLFGSSTDTQYF

clone size: -
J gene: TRBJ2-1
V gene: TRBV30
D gene: -
CDR3 DNA: TGTGCCTGGAGTTCCGGCAATGAGCAGTTCTTC
CDR3 protein: CAWSSGNEQFF

clone size: -
J gene: TRBJ2-3
V gene: TRBV6-1
D gene: -
CDR3 DNA: TGTGCCAGCGGAGGGAGTGGGGCAGATACGCAGTATTTT
CDR3 protein: CASGGSGADTQYF

clone size: -
J gene: TRBJ1-1
V gene: TRBV29-1
D gene: -
CDR3 DNA: TGCAGCGTTGATAACGGGGGGCCCACTGAAGCTTTCTTT
CDR3 protein: CSVDNGGPTEAFF

clone size: -
J gene: TRBJ2-7
V gene: TRBV30
D gene: TRBD2
CDR3 DNA: TGTGCCTGGAGTCCCCCGGGACTAGCGGGAGCTTCGGGATACTTC
CDR3 protein: CAWSPPGLAGASGYF

clone size: -
J gene: TRBJ1-3
V gene: TRBV6-1
D gene: -
CDR3 DNA: TGTGCCAGCAGTGCTCGGGAAGGTGGAAACACCATATATTTT
CDR3 protein: CASSAREGGNTIYF

clone size: -
J gene: TRBJ1-5
V gene: TRBV7-2
D gene: -
CDR3 DNA: TGTGCCAGCAGCCGGACAGCTTTAAGGAATCAGCCCCAGCATTTT
CDR3 protein: CASSRTALRNQPQHF

clone size: -
J gene: TRBJ2-7
V gene: TRBV30
D gene: -
CDR3 DNA: TGTGTCTGGAGGGAACAGGGGAGAGAGTTTTACGAGCAGTACTTC
CDR3 protein: CVWREQGREFYEQYF

clone size: -
J gene: TRBJ1-4
V gene: TRBV4-3
D gene: -
CDR3 DNA: TGCGCCAGCAGCCAAGAATTGGGGAAGGGGCATGAAAAACTGTTTTTT
CDR3 protein: CASSQELGKGHEKLFF

clone size: -
J gene: TRBJ2-5
V gene: TRBV5-8
D gene: -
CDR3 DNA: TGTGCCAGCAGTCCCGGGACGGGGGGCGGCCAAGAGACCCAGTACTTC
CDR3 protein: CASSPGTGGGQETQYF

clone size: -
J gene: TRBJ2-6
V gene: TRBV19
D gene: -
CDR3 DNA: TGTGCCAGTAGTATCGGGAGCTCTGGGGCCAACGTCCTGACTTTC
CDR3 protein: CASSIGSSGANVLTF

clone size: -
J gene: TRBJ2-3
V gene: TRBV7-3
D gene: TRBD1
CDR3 DNA: TGTGCCAGCAGCCCAACAGGGGTAGCAAAAGATACGCAGTATTTT
CDR3 protein: CASSPTGVAKDTQYF

clone size: -
J gene: TRBJ1-1
V gene: TRBV9
D gene: -
CDR3 DNA: TGTGCCAGCAGAGCGGGGGGCGCGAACACTGAAGCTTTCTTT
CDR3 protein: CASRAGGANTEAFF

clone size: -
J gene: TRBJ2-7
V gene: TRBV5-1
D gene: -
CDR3 DNA: TGCGCCAGCAGCCCCCCCCACAGAAACCACGAGCAGTACTTC
CDR3 protein: CASSPPHRNHEQYF

clone size: -
J gene: TRBJ2-1
V gene: TRBV7-2
D gene: TRBD2
CDR3 DNA: TGTGCCAGCAGCCACCGACTAGCGGGAGGCAATGAGCAGTTCTTC
CDR3 protein: CASSHRLAGGNEQFF

clone size: -
J gene: TRBJ2-1
V gene: TRBV19
D gene: -
CDR3 DNA: TGTGCCAGTAGGGACCTTCGAGGCGGGAACTACAATGAGCAGTTCTTC
CDR3 protein: CASRDLRGGNYNEQFF

clone size: -
J gene: TRBJ1-2
V gene: TRBV28
D gene: -
CDR3 DNA: TGTGCCAGCAGTTTAAGGTCGCGACAGGTACTCTTC
CDR3 protein: CASSLRSRQVLF

clone size: -
J gene: TRBJ1-4
V gene: TRBV6-6
D gene: TRBD1
CDR3 DNA: TGTGCCAGCAGTTACATCAAAGACAGGGTTAATGAAAAACTGTTTTTT
CDR3 protein: CASSYIKDRVNEKLFF

clone size: once
J gene: TRBJ1-2
V gene: TRBV4-1
D gene: TRBD1
CDR3 DNA: TGCGCCAGCAGCCAACCGGGACAGAGGCGCTATGGCTACACCTTC
CDR3 protein: CASSQPGQRRYGYTF

clone size: -
J gene: TRBJ1-1
V gene: TRBV9
D gene: TRBD1
CDR3 DNA: TGTGCCAGCAGCGTATCGGGACAGGGTTACACTGAAGCTTTCTTT
CDR3 protein: CASSVSGQGYTEAFF

clone size: -
J gene: TRBJ2-3
V gene: TRBV11-3
D gene: -
CDR3 DNA: TGTGCCAGCAGCTTAGGGCTAGCAACAGATACGCAGTATTTT
CDR3 protein: CASSLGLATDTQYF

clone size: -
J gene: TRBJ1-3
V gene: TRBV29-1
D gene: -
CDR3 DNA: TGCAGCGTTTACCTTCAAGGACATCCTGGAAACACCATATATTTT
CDR3 protein: CSVYLQGHPGNTIYF

clone size: -
J gene: TRBJ2-2
V gene: TRBV30
D gene: TRBD2
CDR3 DNA: TGTGCCTGGGGACTAGCGGGAGGGCTCGGGGAGCTGTTTTTT
CDR3 protein: CAWGLAGGLGELFF

clone size: -
J gene: TRBJ2-5
V gene: TRBV15
D gene: -
CDR3 DNA: TGTGCCACCAGCGCTCTAGGTAGAGAGACCCAGTACTTC
CDR3 protein: CATSALGRETQYF

clone size: -
J gene: TRBJ2-7
V gene: TRBV4-3
D gene: -
CDR3 DNA: TGCGCCAGCAGCCCCTTTTGGGCCTCCTACGAGCAGTACTTC
CDR3 protein: CASSPFWASYEQYF

clone size: -
J gene: TRBJ1-1
V gene: TRBV6-5
D gene: -
CDR3 DNA: TGTGCCAGCAGTTACCGGATTGGAGGGAGTGACACTGAAGCTTTCTTT
CDR3 protein: CASSYRIGGSDTEAFF

clone size: -
J gene: TRBJ2-3
V gene: TRBV9
D gene: -
CDR3 DNA: TGTGCCAGCACCCCCCCCGGCGGCACTAGCACAGATACGCAGTATTTT
CDR3 protein: CASTPPGGTSTDTQYF

clone size: -
J gene: TRBJ1-1
V gene: TRBV29-1
D gene: TRBD1
CDR3 DNA: TGCAGCGTTGATGGGACAGGGAGAACGAACACTGAAGCTTTCTTT
CDR3 protein: CSVDGTGRTNTEAFF